One sample yielded the 7 T cell receptor beta chains listed below, sequenced in a study of blood T cell repertoires in COVID-19. Profiling relied on immunoSEQ multiplex PCR, and the TCRdb table lists in-frame clones only, not all of them. Of about 330,000 clones in the sample, 80% to 90% were seen once. Material: PBMCs or T cells enriched from blood (not recorded which). The receptor source for this set is a man aged 25 to 40 who had recovered from COVID-19.

The rearrangement uses TRBV2 and TRBJ2-2; weak D call: TRBD2 (5 bases). Germline loops: CDR1 SNHLY, CDR2 FYNNEI. This CDR3 has 12 residues. With 7 bases removed from V and 6 bases from J, the gap between germline ends came to 9 bases. The CDR3 region is CASNRGSGELFF. In DNA, the CDR3 is TGTGCCAGCAATCGAGGGTCCGGGGAGCTGTTTTTT.

This clone has a single count. The chain joins TRBV5-1 to TRBJ2-7, with TRBD2 matching 8 bases. CDR3 length: 17 amino acids. Germline assignment: CDR1 SGHRS and CDR2 YFSETQ. V was pared by 1 base and J by 2 bases, with 11 bases of the junction left unmatched. CDR3: CASSLSSGRGAAYEQYF. DNA of the CDR3: TGCGCCAGCAGCTTGAGCTCTGGGCGGGGGGCCGCCTACGAGCAGTACTTC.

This clone was counted a few times. The chain uses TRBV7-3 and TRBJ2-7; TRBD2 matches 12 bases. This CDR3 has 15 amino acids. The V and J ends lost 5 bases and 5 bases, in that order; junction bases with no gene match: 7. CDR1 and CDR2 from the germline V gene are SGHTA and FQGTGA. CDR3 protein: CASSASGGAIDEQYF. CDR3 sequence (DNA): TGTGCCAGCAGCGCTAGCGGGGGGGCCATCGACGAGCAGTACTTC.

The V call is TRBV24-1, the J call TRBJ2-7; D possibly corresponds to TRBD2 (6 bases). Trimming stripped 5 bases from V and 7 bases from J, with 14 bases between. This CDR3 comprises 13 residues. Germline V lookup: CDR1 KGHDR, CDR2 SFDVKD. The CDR3 nucleotides are TGTGCCACCAGTGGGGGAGGCCGGGGGGAGCAGTACTTC. It yields the protein CATSGGGRGEQYF.

This clone was found once. The chain carries TRBV27 and TRBJ2-6; D gene ambiguous. The CDR3 is 14 residues long. V was trimmed by 3 bases and J by 2 bases, leaving 5 bases between them. Germline CDR1 MNHEY, CDR2 SMNVEV (reference sequence). CDR3 in amino acids: CASSFKPGANVLTF. Here the CDR3 DNA reads TGTGCCAGCAGTTTTAAGCCTGGGGCCAACGTCCTGACTTTC.

The chain has TRBV9 and TRBJ1-3; unclear D gene. Trimming cost V 2 bases and J 2 bases, with 8 bases left between them. Germline CDR1 and CDR2: SGDLS and YYNGEE. This CDR3 spans 14 amino acids. The CDR3 DNA sequence: TGTGCCAGCAGCGTGGAGGAAGCTGGAAACACCATATATTTT. It is translated as CASSVEEAGNTIYF.

The genes are TRBV11-1 and TRBJ2-1; D perhaps matches TRBD1 (5 bases). Looked up from germline, CDR1 is SGHAT and CDR2 is FQDESV (reference sequence). The V end was cut by 3 bases, the J end by 2 bases, with 8 bases between. There are 14 residues in the CDR3. The CDR3 DNA reads TGTGCCAGCAGCTTTTCGGACACCTACAATGAGCAGTTCTTC. Translating gives CASSFSDTYNEQFF.